Listed here are 9 T cell receptor beta chains from one sample, sequenced in a study of PD-L1 blockade in urothelial cancer (dated by TCRdb to 2016 to 2017). Receptor libraries were prepared by the immunoSEQ multiplex PCR assay. TCRdb retrieved this table from immuneACCESS and kept in-frame rearrangements only. Not all clones are present; in checked studies, unresolved V genes account for under half, and no reason is known for the remainder. The sample table records tens of thousands of clones; roughly 90% of these occur just once. Over 20% of the sample is held by the ten biggest clonotypes. What this sample's time point label stands for: peripheral blood 6 weeks after treatment start. The sample here was PBMCs, taken around atezolizumab (anti-PD-L1) treatment. These receptor sequences come from a man in his 60s with urothelial cancer.

The chain joins TRBV19 to TRBJ1-2; D remains ambiguous. Germline V lookup: CDR1 LNHDA, CDR2 SQIVND (reference sequence). Trimming removed 5 bases at V and 4 bases at J, with 14 bases between. CDR3 length: 14 residues. CDR3 loop: CASSSPGYLYGYTF. In nucleotides, the CDR3 is TGTGCCAGTAGTTCCCCCGGTTATCTCTATGGCTACACCTTC.

The chain recombines TRBV18 with TRBJ2-7; 11 bases map to TRBD2. The CDR3 is 16 amino acids. After removal of 3 bases from V and 4 bases from J, the junction contained 8 bases not matched to a gene. The germline gives CDR1 KGHSH, CDR2 LQKENI. CDR3: CASSPRGASGRYEQYF. The CDR3 DNA follows: TGTGCCAGCTCACCTCGGGGTGCTAGCGGGAGGTACGAGCAGTACTTC.

Only a few counts were recorded for this clone. This chain connects TRBV6-5 to TRBJ1-2; weak D call: TRBD1 (5 bases). V was clipped by 8 bases and J by 4 bases, with 14 bases between them. The CDR3 covers 13 residues. Germline V gives CDR1 MNHEY, CDR2 SVGAGI. The CDR3 region has the DNA TGTGCCAGCCTCCGGGGGACGGGCTATGGCTACACCTTC. Its translation: CASLRGTGYGYTF.

The chain uses TRBV7-2 and TRBJ2-7; D may be TRBD2 (5 bases). Trimming pared 3 bases from V and 6 bases from J, leaving 12 bases between. Germline assignment: CDR1 SGHTA and CDR2 FQGNSA. The CDR3 runs 13 residues. CDR3 loop: CASSFGGRPEQYF. DNA of the CDR3: TGTGCCAGCAGCTTTGGTGGGAGACCCGAGCAGTACTTC.

This clone was seen a single time. This chain uses TRBV4-2 with TRBJ2-7; 10 bases match TRBD2. Trimming at V came to 2 bases and at J to 7 bases, leaving 2 bases not matched to a gene. CDR1 is LGHNA and CDR2 is YNFKEQ in the germline V gene. The CDR3 length is 13 residues. This chain's CDR3 is CASSQLAGEEQYF. Written as DNA, the CDR3 is TGTGCCAGCAGCCAACTAGCGGGGGAAGAGCAGTACTTC.

This clone was picked up a small number of times. The chain uses TRBV7-2 and TRBJ2-6, with TRBD1 matching over 12 bases. The V gene's germline CDR1 is SGHTA and CDR2 FQGNSA. Germline trimming cut 7 bases from V and 4 bases from J; bases unmatched to any gene: 11. The CDR3 has 18 amino acids. The DNA for the CDR3 is TGTGCCAGCAATCTTAGGGGACAGGGGGCACCCGGGGCCAACGTCCTGACTTTC. The encoded protein is CASNLRGQGAPGANVLTF.

The chain employs TRBV6-5 and TRBJ1-1; D ambiguous. V shed 6 bases and J shed 4 bases, with 12 bases lying between them. Germline-derived CDR1 and CDR2 are MNHEY and SVGAGI. CDR3 length equals 13 residues. The CDR3 loop is CASSSLGATEAFF. The CDR3 DNA reads as TGTGCCAGCAGCTCACTCGGTGCCACTGAAGCTTTCTTT.

CDR3 residues: CSAEQGTLQYF. The CDR3, as DNA: TGCAGTGCTGAACAGGGAACGTTGCAGTACTTC. The J gene is TRBJ2-7, the V gene TRBV20-1, with a possible D match to TRBD1 (6 bases). Germline loops: CDR1 DFQATT, CDR2 SNEGSKA (reference sequence). Trimming left V 5 bases short and J 9 bases short, with 14 bases between. CDR3 length: 11 residues.

The genes are TRBV29-1 and TRBJ2-5; 10 nucleotides agree with TRBD1. CDR3 length equals 14 residues. Germline V gene lookup returns CDR1 SQVTM and CDR2 ANQGSEA. With 3 bases clipped from V and 5 bases from J, the junction kept 6 bases outside the gene matches. Here the CDR3 DNA reads TGCAGCGTTGACGTGACAGGGGGCCCGGAGACCCAGTACTTC. This codes for CSVDVTGGPETQYF.